These 29 T cell receptor beta chains were sequenced from one sample in a study of blood T cell repertoires in COVID-19. Clones were sequenced by immunoSEQ multiplex PCR, and TCRdb holds only the in-frame ones, with some missing. The sample carries about 410,000 clones, roughly 89% recorded once. The sequenced material came from PBMCs or T cells enriched from blood (not recorded which). The receptor set was obtained from a woman between 25 and 40 years old who had recovered from COVID-19.

In its sample, this clone was seen once. V is TRBV27 and J is TRBJ2-3; 9 bases are a match to TRBD1. This CDR3 is 18 amino acids long. The V and J ends lost 5 bases and 5 bases, in that order; junction bases with no gene match: 17. Per germline, CDR1 MNHEY and CDR2 SMNVEV (reference sequence). CDR3 sequence: CASSPYPPRDRVRDTQYF. The CDR3 DNA sequence: TGTGCCAGCAGTCCGTACCCTCCCCGGGACAGGGTTCGAGATACGCAGTATTTT.

This rearrangement joins TRBV19 to TRBJ1-4; tentatively, D is TRBD1 (6 bases). Trimming pared 7 bases from V and 1 base from J, leaving 10 bases between. CDR1 and CDR2 from the germline V gene are LNHDA and SQIVND (reference sequence). CDR3 length equals 14 residues. As DNA, the CDR3 is TGTGCCAGTAACCCGACAGGAACTAATGAAAAACTGTTTTTT. Translated, it gives CASNPTGTNEKLFF. Looking up the rest from reference TRBV19 and TRBJ1-4 gives the full variable domain: DGGITQSPKYLFRKEGQNVTLSCEQNLNHDAMYWYRQDPGQGLRLIYYSQIVNDFQKGDIAEGYSVSREKKESFPLTVTSAQKNPTAFYLCASNPTGTNEKLFFGSGTQLSVL.

V is TRBV4-2 and J is TRBJ2-1, with 10 bases matching TRBD2. V shed 1 base and J 2 bases; nucleotides not matched to a gene: 2. CDR1 LGHNA and CDR2 YNFKEQ come from the germline V gene. The CDR3 has 16 residues. CDR3 loop: CASSQGAGGTYNEQFF. DNA of the CDR3: TGTGCCAGCAGCCAAGGAGCGGGAGGGACCTACAATGAGCAGTTCTTC.

The chain uses TRBV5-1 and TRBJ2-2; possible D gene TRBD2, 6 bases. The CDR3 spans 14 residues. V was trimmed by 4 bases and J by 5 bases, leaving 12 bases between them. Germline V gene lookup returns CDR1 SGHRS and CDR2 YFSETQ. As DNA, the CDR3 is TGCGCCAGCAGCGCGGACGGGGGTACCGGGGAGCTGTTTTTT. This gives the protein CASSADGGTGELFF.

The chain has TRBV27 and TRBJ2-1; no clear D. CDR1 MNHEY and CDR2 SMNVEV come from the germline V gene (reference sequence). The CDR3 has 12 residues. The V and J ends lost 5 bases and 4 bases respectively, with 6 bases between them. In DNA, the CDR3 is TGTGCCAGCAGTGCAACATACAATGAGCAGTTCTTC. Translation: CASSATYNEQFF.

V gene TRBV9 combines with J gene TRBJ2-3; 13 nucleotides agree with TRBD2. The CDR3 sequence is 16 residues long. Trimming at V came to 4 bases and at J to 8 bases, leaving 10 bases not matched to a gene. Germline V gene data show CDR1 as SGDLS and CDR2 as YYNGEE. The CDR3 is CASSPRGLAGVPTQYF. In DNA form, the CDR3 reads TGTGCCAGCAGCCCTCGAGGACTAGCGGGGGTACCTACGCAGTATTTT.

There are a few counts of this clone. The V call is TRBV11-1, the J call TRBJ1-2; D ambiguous. CDR1 and CDR2 from the germline V gene are SGHAT and FQDESV (reference sequence). This CDR3 is 14 amino acids long. Trimming shortened V by 5 bases and J by 6 bases, and 16 bases separated the two germline ends. The CDR3 DNA is TGTGCCAGCAGCCCTAATGGGCTGCACGATGGCTACACCTTC. This gives the protein CASSPNGLHDGYTF. Based on the CDR3 plus reference TRBV11-1 and TRBJ1-2, the full variable domain is EAEVAQSPRYKITEKSQAVAFWCDPISGHATLYWYRQILGQGPELLVQFQDESVVDDSQLPKDRFSAERLKGVDSTLKIQPAELGDSAMYLCASSPNGLHDGYTFGSGTRLTVV.

J is TRBJ2-3 and V is TRBV19; 8 bases fit TRBD1. This CDR3 spans 16 amino acids. Germline V gives CDR1 LNHDA, CDR2 SQIVND (reference sequence). V lost 10 bases to trimming and J lost 2 bases; unmatched junction nucleotides: 14. CDR3 sequence: CATSAPGQDNTDTQYF. The CDR3 DNA follows: TGTGCCACCTCCGCGCCGGGACAGGACAACACAGATACGCAGTATTTT. Full variable domain (remainder filled in from reference TRBV19 and TRBJ2-3): DGGITQSPKYLFRKEGQNVTLSCEQNLNHDAMYWYRQDPGQGLRLIYYSQIVNDFQKGDIAEGYSVSREKKESFPLTVTSAQKNPTAFYLCATSAPGQDNTDTQYFGPGTRLTVL.

The rearrangement joins TRBV30 to TRBJ2-3; D gene ambiguous. The V gene lost 2 bases and the J gene lost 6 bases, with 6 bases spanning the gap. Germline CDR1 and CDR2: GTSNPN and SVGIG (reference sequence). The CDR3 loop spans 11 amino acids. The CDR3 DNA reads TGTGCCTGGAGTTCGGGTGATACGCAGTATTTT. Protein: CAWSSGDTQYF.

As concerns this clone: At one end, the junction sequence differs from germline, possibly due to a read error. Other DNA sequences in this sample translate to the same CDR3. The chain has TRBV5-1 and TRBJ1-2; 9 bases are a match to TRBD1. The CDR3 spans 15 residues. Germline CDR1 and CDR2: SGHRS and YFSETQ. DNA of the CDR3: TGCGCTAGCAGCTCTAACTGGGACAGGGATGAGGGCTACACCTTC. It translates to CASSSNWDRDEGYTF. Looking up the rest from reference TRBV5-1 and TRBJ1-2 gives the full variable domain: KAGVTQTPRYLIKTRGQQVTLSCSPISGHRSVSWYQQTPGQGLQFLFEYFSETQRNKGNFPGRFSGRQFSNSRSEMNVSTLELGDSALYLCASSSNWDRDEGYTFGSGTRLTVV.

The chain links TRBV5-1 to TRBJ2-1, with D perhaps matching TRBD1 (6 bases). In germline, CDR1 is SGHRS, CDR2 YFSETQ. This CDR3 is built from 14 residues. Trimming stripped 2 bases from V and 2 bases from J, with 8 bases between. Here the CDR3 reads CASSLRTAYNEQFF. For the CDR3, the DNA is TGCGCCAGCAGCTTACGGACAGCCTACAATGAGCAGTTCTTC.

The CDR3 protein is CASSPRDRTNEKLFF. The CDR3 nucleotides are TGTGCCAGCTCACCACGGGACAGAACTAATGAAAAACTGTTTTTT. The chain uses TRBV18 and TRBJ1-4, with 7 nucleotides matching TRBD1. The ends lost 1 base at V and 1 base at J; junction bases unmatched: 0. The CDR3 covers 15 residues. Germline lookup yields CDR1 KGHSH and CDR2 LQKENI. The whole variable domain, filled in from reference TRBV18 and TRBJ1-4, reads NAGVMQNPRHLVRRRGQEARLRCSPMKGHSHVYWYRQLPEEGLKFMVYLQKENIIDESGMPKERFSAEFPKEGPSILRIQQVVRGDSAAYFCASSPRDRTNEKLFFGSGTQLSVL.

The J gene is TRBJ1-2, the V gene TRBV4-1; D is undetermined. This CDR3 region has 14 residues. Trimming shortened V by 5 bases and J by 2 bases, and 12 bases separated the two germline ends. Germline V gives CDR1 MGHRA, CDR2 YSYEKL. DNA of the CDR3: TGCGCCAGCAGCTCCATCGGGAAAAACTATGGCTACACCTTC. Its translation is CASSSIGKNYGYTF.

The V and J genes are TRBV2 and TRBJ1-2, with 9 bases identical to TRBD1. This CDR3 spans 15 amino acids. V was pared by 7 bases and J by 4 bases, with 10 bases of the junction left unmatched. Germline V gene data show CDR1 as SNHLY and CDR2 as FYNNEI. CDR3 in amino acids: CASNWRTGVAYGYTF. The CDR3 DNA reads TGTGCCAGCAATTGGAGGACAGGGGTTGCCTATGGCTACACCTTC.

The CDR3 is CAISGGLQGNQPQHF. CDR3 DNA: TGTGCCATCAGTGGGGGGCTGCAGGGCAATCAGCCCCAGCATTTT. This chain uses TRBV10-3 with TRBJ1-5; possible D gene TRBD1, 6 bases. This CDR3 region has 15 residues. Looked up from germline, CDR1 is ENHRY and CDR2 is SYGVKD. V lost 4 bases and J 2 bases, leaving 12 bases between the germline ends.

The chain employs TRBV30 and TRBJ2-7, with TRBD1 as a possible D gene (5 bases). Trimming pared 2 bases from V and 4 bases from J, leaving 9 bases between. The CDR3 is 12 amino acids. CDR1 is GTSNPN, CDR2 SVGIG, per germline (reference sequence). The CDR3 protein is CAWSSSGYEQYF. CDR3 in DNA: TGTGCCTGGAGTTCCTCAGGGTACGAGCAGTACTTC.

V is TRBV27 and J is TRBJ2-5; D call uncertain. CDR1 is MNHEY and CDR2 is SMNVEV in the germline V gene (reference sequence). V was cut by 1 base and J by 2 bases, with 5 bases left in between. The CDR3 totals 13 residues. The DNA for the CDR3 is TGTGCCAGCAGTTTATTGGAGCAAGAGACCCAGTACTTC. This sequence encodes CASSLLEQETQYF.

The CDR3 DNA is TGTGCCAGCAGCCGCGCTAACTATGGCTACACCTTC. This encodes CASSRANYGYTF. The chain joins TRBV6-6 to TRBJ1-2, with no clear D. This CDR3 spans 12 amino acids. CDR1 and CDR2 (germline): MNHNY, SVGAGI (reference sequence). Deletions cut 6 bases from V and 0 bases from J, with 5 bases between.

The genes are TRBV2 and TRBJ1-6; 7 nucleotides match TRBD1. The CDR3 loop spans 14 amino acids. V gave up 2 bases and J gave up 9 bases; unmatched junction bases: 4. The germline CDR1 and CDR2 sequences are SNHLY and FYNNEI. CDR3 amino acids: CASSEQGGSSPLHF. The CDR3 DNA reads TGTGCCAGCAGTGAACAGGGGGGAAGTTCACCCCTCCACTTT.

At least ten counts were recorded for this clone. The rearrangement uses TRBV2 and TRBJ2-5; 11 nucleotides match TRBD2. This CDR3 region has 15 residues. Germline-derived CDR1 and CDR2 are SNHLY and FYNNEI. V shed 5 bases, J shed 4 bases, and the junction held 6 bases outside the gene matches. The CDR3 region has the DNA TGTGCCAGCAGTCCGCTAGCGGGGGGAATAGAGACCCAGTACTTC. Amino acids: CASSPLAGGIETQYF.

The V call is TRBV7-9, the J call TRBJ2-1, with TRBD2 matching 8 bases. The germline V gene has CDR1 SEHNR and CDR2 FQNEAQ (reference sequence). Trimming cost V 5 bases and J 8 bases; bases outside gene matches: 11. This CDR3 is 15 amino acids long. In DNA form, the CDR3 reads TGTGCCAGCAGCCCCCGGGGGGGGGTCTGGCATGAGCAGTTCTTC. This encodes CASSPRGGVWHEQFF.

The chain recombines TRBV19 with TRBJ2-7, with a tentative D call TRBD2 (6 bases). Per the germline V gene, CDR1 is LNHDA and CDR2 is SQIVND (reference sequence). The CDR3 is made up of 14 amino acids. V lost 3 bases, J lost 5 bases, and 14 bases lay in between. CDR3 loop: CASSIGQGGHEQYF. In nucleotides, the CDR3 is TGTGCCAGTAGTATCGGCCAGGGAGGCCACGAGCAGTACTTC.

V is TRBV7-8 and J is TRBJ1-1; TRBD1 matches at 9 bases. V trimming: 5 bases; J trimming: 1 base; junction bases outside the gene matches: 2. Per germline, CDR1 SGHVS and CDR2 FQNEAQ. The CDR3 consists of 14 residues. This chain's CDR3 is CASSQGQGNTEAFF. The CDR3 region has the DNA TGTGCCAGCAGCCAGGGACAGGGGAACACTGAAGCTTTCTTT.

Turning to this clone: The same CDR3 arises from other DNA sequences in this sample as well. The CDR3 DNA reads TGTGCCAGCAGGGCCGGGACAGGGCATCAGCCCCAGCATTTT. It codes for CASRAGTGHQPQHF. The chain is built from TRBV27 and TRBJ1-5; 9 bases are a match to TRBD1. The length of the CDR3 is 14 residues. Germline assignment: CDR1 MNHEY and CDR2 SMNVEV (reference sequence). V shed 6 bases and J 5 bases; nucleotides not matched to a gene: 5.

Here the CDR3 reads CASSWDRHTEAFF. CDR3 coding DNA: TGCGCCAGCAGCTGGGACAGACACACTGAAGCTTTCTTT. The rearrangement uses TRBV5-1 and TRBJ1-1; TRBD1 aligns across 7 bases. The length of the CDR3 is 13 residues. The germline CDR1 and CDR2 sequences are SGHRS and YFSETQ. J was trimmed by 3 bases and V by 3 bases; bases with no gene match: 2.

The chain joins TRBV29-1 to TRBJ1-3, with D tentatively TRBD1 (5 bases). V lost 5 bases to trimming and J lost 0 bases, with 8 bases between them. Germline CDR1 and CDR2: SQVTM and ANQGSEA. The CDR3 is 13 residues long. CDR3 sequence (DNA): TGCAGCGTTACAGGAAGCTCTGGAAACACCATATATTTT. Encoded protein: CSVTGSSGNTIYF.

This clone appeared a single time. This chain links TRBV19 with TRBJ1-2, with D maybe TRBD1 (6 bases). This CDR3 has 13 residues. Between the trimmed V and J ends, which lost 0 bases and 4 bases, there was a span of 6 bases. Germline values: CDR1 LNHDA, CDR2 SQIVND (reference sequence). The CDR3 sequence: CASSIDRGYGYTF. The CDR3 coding sequence is TGTGCCAGTAGTATAGACAGGGGCTATGGCTACACCTTC.

The J gene is TRBJ2-1, the V gene TRBV29-1; the D gene is possibly TRBD1 (6 bases). V lost 2 bases and J 8 bases, leaving 7 bases between the germline ends. The germline gives CDR1 SQVTM, CDR2 ANQGSEA. The CDR3 extends over 11 amino acids. CDR3 in amino acids: CSVERGYEQFF. The CDR3 nucleotides read TGCAGCGTTGAAAGGGGGTATGAGCAGTTCTTC.

About this clone: A much bigger clone sits one base away, suggesting this may be a read error. The rearrangement joins TRBV11-3 to TRBJ2-3; 8 nucleotides align to TRBD1. With V trimmed by 5 bases and J by 1 base, 5 bases remained unmatched. CDR1 SGHNT and CDR2 YENEEA come from the germline V gene. The CDR3 length is 15 residues. This chain's CDR3 is CASSRGQGGTDTQYF. In DNA, the CDR3 is TGTGCCAGCAGCCGCGGACAGGGAGGCACAGATACGCAGTATTTT.